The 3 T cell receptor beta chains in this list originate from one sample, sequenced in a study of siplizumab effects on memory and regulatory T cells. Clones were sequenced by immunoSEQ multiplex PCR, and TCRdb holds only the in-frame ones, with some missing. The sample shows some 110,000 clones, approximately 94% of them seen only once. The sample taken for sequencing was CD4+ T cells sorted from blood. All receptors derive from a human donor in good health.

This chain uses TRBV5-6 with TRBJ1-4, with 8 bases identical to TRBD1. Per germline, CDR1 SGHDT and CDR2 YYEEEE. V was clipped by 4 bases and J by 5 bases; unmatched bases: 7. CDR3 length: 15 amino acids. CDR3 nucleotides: TGTGCCAGCAGCCGGATCAGGGGGCTCAATGAAAAACTGTTTTTT. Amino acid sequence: CASSRIRGLNEKLFF.

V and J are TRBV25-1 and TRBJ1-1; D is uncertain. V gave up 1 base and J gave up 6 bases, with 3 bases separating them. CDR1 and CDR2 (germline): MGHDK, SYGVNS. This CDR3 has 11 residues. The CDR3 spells CASSELAEAFF. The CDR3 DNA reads TGTGCCAGCAGTGAATTGGCTGAAGCTTTCTTT.

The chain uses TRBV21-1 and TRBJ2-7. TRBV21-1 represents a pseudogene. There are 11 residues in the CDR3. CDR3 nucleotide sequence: TGTGCCAGCCAGGGACGATACGAGCAGTACTTC. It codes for CASQGRYEQYF.